This is a list of T cell receptor beta chains from one sample in a study of T cell responses to AZD1222 COVID-19 vaccine. TCRdb's copy holds only in-frame clones and misses some; the assay was immunoSEQ multiplex PCR. The sample yields roughly 80,000 clones, 90% to 95% seen once. The specimen was peripheral blood, collected on day 0 of MenACWY control vaccination. Receptors were obtained from an adult in good health. The CDR3 runs from the conserved cysteine through the conserved F or W. Each record gives: D gene, CDR3 length, clone size, V gene, J gene, CDR3 protein, CDR3 DNA. The D gene is left open where the match is weak. Rows may omit the clone size; those that give it use once, few, many or a size class.

TRBD2	17	NA	TRBV7-9	TRBJ2-7	CASSQPLRGRTSYEQYF	TGTGCCAGCAGCCAACCCCTTCGCGGGAGGACTTCCTACGAGCAGTACTTC
NA	15	NA	TRBV2	TRBJ2-1	CASSETRTIYNEQFF	TGTGCCAGCAGTGAAACCCGGACAATCTACAATGAGCAGTTCTTC
NA	14	NA	TRBV5-1	TRBJ2-7	CASSPGTPASEQYF	TGCGCCAGCAGCCCCGGGACCCCGGCCTCCGAGCAGTACTTC
TRBD2	15	NA	TRBV5-6	TRBJ2-7	CASSWGTSGFREQYF	TGTGCCAGCAGCTGGGGGACTAGCGGTTTTCGGGAGCAGTACTTC
NA	15	NA	TRBV19	TRBJ1-1	CASSTRWTAQSEAFF	TGTGCCAGTAGTACCCGCTGGACAGCCCAGTCGGAGGCTTTCTTT
NA	16	NA	TRBV4-1	TRBJ1-1	CASSQDWGQRDTEAFF	TGCGCCAGCAGCCAAGATTGGGGGCAGAGGGACACTGAAGCTTTCTTT
TRBD1	14	NA	TRBV2	TRBJ2-1	CASSGTGVNNEQFF	TGTGCCAGCAGTGGGACAGGGGTCAACAATGAGCAGTTCTTC
NA	14	NA	TRBV29-1	TRBJ1-1	CSVESDRRNTEAFF	TGCAGCGTTGAAAGTGACAGAAGGAACACTGAAGCTTTCTTT
TRBD1	15	NA	TRBV13	TRBJ2-1	CASSPQGDSYNEQFF	TGTGCCAGCAGCCCACAGGGGGACTCCTACAATGAGCAGTTCTTC
TRBD2	17	NA	TRBV28	TRBJ2-1	CASSAVTSGSNYNEQFF	TGTGCCAGCAGTGCAGTGACTAGCGGGAGCAACTACAATGAGCAGTTCTTC
TRBD2	17	NA	TRBV4-3	TRBJ2-2	CASSQGFSGVGTGELFF	TGCGCCAGCAGCCAAGGATTCAGCGGGGTAGGCACCGGGGAGCTGTTTTTT
NA	15	NA	TRBV9	TRBJ1-2	CASSATTQGNYGYTF	TGTGCCAGCAGCGCGACAACCCAGGGGAACTATGGCTACACCTTC
NA	16	once	TRBV3-1/TRBV3-2	TRBJ2-5	CASSQAGGQIQETQYF	TGTGCCAGCAGCCAAGCCGGGGGGCAGATCCAAGAGACCCAGTACTTC
NA	12	NA	TRBV6-5	TRBJ1-1	CASKRMNTEAFF	TGTGCCAGCAAACGGATGAACACTGAAGCTTTCTTT
TRBD1	14	NA	TRBV2	TRBJ1-5	CASCQTGTNQPQHF	TGTGCCAGCTGTCAGACAGGGACAAATCAGCCCCAGCATTTT
NA	14	once	TRBV29-1	TRBJ2-1	CSVAAGTSYNEQFF	TGCAGCGTTGCTGCAGGCACCTCCTACAATGAGCAGTTCTTC
TRBD1	15	NA	TRBV5-1	TRBJ1-1	CASSGLGQGGPEAFF	TGCGCCAGCAGCGGGCTAGGACAGGGCGGCCCTGAAGCTTTCTTT